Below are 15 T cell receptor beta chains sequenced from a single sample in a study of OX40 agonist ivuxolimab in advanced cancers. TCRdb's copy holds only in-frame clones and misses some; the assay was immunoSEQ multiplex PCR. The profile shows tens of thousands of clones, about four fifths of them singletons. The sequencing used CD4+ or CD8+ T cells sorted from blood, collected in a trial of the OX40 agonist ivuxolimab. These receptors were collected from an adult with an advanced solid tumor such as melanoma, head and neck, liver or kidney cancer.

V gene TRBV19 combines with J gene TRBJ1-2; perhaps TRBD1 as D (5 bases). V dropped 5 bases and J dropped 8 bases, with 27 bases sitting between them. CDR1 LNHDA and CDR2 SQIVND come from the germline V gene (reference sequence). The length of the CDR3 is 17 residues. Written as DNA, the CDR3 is TGTGCCAGTAGTCCCCTGGCGGGGCCGCCTGTCCCGGTCGGCTACACCTTC. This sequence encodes CASSPLAGPPVPVGYTF.

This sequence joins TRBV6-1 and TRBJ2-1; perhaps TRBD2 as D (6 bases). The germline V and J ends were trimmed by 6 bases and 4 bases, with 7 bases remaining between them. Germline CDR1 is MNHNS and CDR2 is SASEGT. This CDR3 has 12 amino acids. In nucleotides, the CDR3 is TGTGCCAGCAGGGGACTTTACAATGAGCAGTTCTTC. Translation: CASRGLYNEQFF.

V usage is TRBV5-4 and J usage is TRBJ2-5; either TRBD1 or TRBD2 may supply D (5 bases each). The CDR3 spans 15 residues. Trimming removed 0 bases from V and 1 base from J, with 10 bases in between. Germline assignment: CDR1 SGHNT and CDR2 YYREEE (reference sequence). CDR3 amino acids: CASSLALGTQETQYF. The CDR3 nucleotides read TGTGCCAGCAGCTTGGCCCTGGGGACCCAAGAGACCCAGTACTTC.

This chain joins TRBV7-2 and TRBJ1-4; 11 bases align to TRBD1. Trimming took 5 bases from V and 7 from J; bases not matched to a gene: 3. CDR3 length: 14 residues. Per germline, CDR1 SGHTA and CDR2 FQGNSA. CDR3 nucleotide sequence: TGTGCCAGCAGCAGGACAGGGGGCCCTGAAAAACTGTTTTTT. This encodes CASSRTGGPEKLFF.

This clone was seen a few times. In nucleotides, the CDR3 is TGTGCCAGCAGCCTGGGACCGAGTTCTAATGAAAAACTGTTTTTT. It specifies CASSLGPSSNEKLFF. This rearrangement joins TRBV7-9 to TRBJ1-4, with a weak D call TRBD1 (5 bases). The length of the CDR3 is 15 residues. In germline, CDR1 is SEHNR, CDR2 FQNEAQ (reference sequence). V was clipped by 5 bases and J by 3 bases, with 13 bases between them.

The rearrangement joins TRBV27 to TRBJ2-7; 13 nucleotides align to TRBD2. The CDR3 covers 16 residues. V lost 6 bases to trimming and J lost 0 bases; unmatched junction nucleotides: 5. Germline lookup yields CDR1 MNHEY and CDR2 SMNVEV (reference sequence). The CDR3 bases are TGTGCCAGCAGCCGAGGGACTAGCGGGGCCTCCTACGAGCAGTACTTC. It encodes CASSRGTSGASYEQYF.

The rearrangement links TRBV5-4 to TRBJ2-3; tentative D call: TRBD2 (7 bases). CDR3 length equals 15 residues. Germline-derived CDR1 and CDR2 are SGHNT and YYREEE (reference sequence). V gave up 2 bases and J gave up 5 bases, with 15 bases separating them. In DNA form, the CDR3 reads TGTGCCAGCAGCTTCGAGTGGGGGGGCGGAGATACGCAGTATTTT. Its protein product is CASSFEWGGGDTQYF.

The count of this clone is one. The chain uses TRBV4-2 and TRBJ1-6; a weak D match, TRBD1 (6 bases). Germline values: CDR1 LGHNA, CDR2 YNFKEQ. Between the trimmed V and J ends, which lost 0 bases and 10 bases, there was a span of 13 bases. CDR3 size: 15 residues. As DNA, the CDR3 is TGTGCCAGCAGCCAAGATAGGGGGTACACCTCACCCCTCCACTTT. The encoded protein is CASSQDRGYTSPLHF.

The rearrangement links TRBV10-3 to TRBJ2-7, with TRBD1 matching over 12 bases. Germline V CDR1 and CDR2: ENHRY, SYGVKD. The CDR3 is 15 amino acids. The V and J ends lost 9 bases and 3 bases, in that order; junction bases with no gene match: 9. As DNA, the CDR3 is TGTGCCATAGGGACAGGGGGCAATCTCGGCTACGAGCAGTACTTC. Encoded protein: CAIGTGGNLGYEQYF.

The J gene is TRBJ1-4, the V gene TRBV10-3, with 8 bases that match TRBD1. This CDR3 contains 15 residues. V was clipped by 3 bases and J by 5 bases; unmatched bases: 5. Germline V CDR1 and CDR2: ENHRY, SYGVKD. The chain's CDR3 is CAISDGTGENEKLFF. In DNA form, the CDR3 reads TGTGCCATCAGTGATGGGACAGGAGAAAATGAAAAACTGTTTTTT.

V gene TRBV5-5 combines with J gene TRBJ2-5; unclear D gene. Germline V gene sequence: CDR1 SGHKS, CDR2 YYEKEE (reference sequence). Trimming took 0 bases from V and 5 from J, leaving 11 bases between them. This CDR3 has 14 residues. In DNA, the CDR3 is TGTGCCAGCAGCTTGGAACTGGGAACGGAGACCCAGTACTTC. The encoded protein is CASSLELGTETQYF.

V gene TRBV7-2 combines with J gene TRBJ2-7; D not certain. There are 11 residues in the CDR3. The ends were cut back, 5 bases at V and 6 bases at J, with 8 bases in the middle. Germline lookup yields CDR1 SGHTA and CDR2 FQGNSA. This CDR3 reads CASSLAREQYF. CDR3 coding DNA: TGTGCCAGCAGCCTCGCTCGCGAGCAGTACTTC.

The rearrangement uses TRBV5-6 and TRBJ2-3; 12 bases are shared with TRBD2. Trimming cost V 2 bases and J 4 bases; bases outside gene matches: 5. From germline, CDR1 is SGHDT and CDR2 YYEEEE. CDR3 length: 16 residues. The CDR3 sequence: CASSFRASGGADTQYF. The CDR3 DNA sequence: TGTGCCAGCAGCTTTCGGGCTAGCGGGGGGGCAGATACGCAGTATTTT.

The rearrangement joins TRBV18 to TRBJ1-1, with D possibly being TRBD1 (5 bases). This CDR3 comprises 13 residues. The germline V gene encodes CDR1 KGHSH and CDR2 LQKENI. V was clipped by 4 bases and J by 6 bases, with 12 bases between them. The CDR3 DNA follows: TGTGCCAGCTCACGGGACGGTGGCGCTGAAGCTTTCTTT. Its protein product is CASSRDGGAEAFF. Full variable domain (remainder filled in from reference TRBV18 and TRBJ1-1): NAGVMQNPRHLVRRRGQEARLRCSPMKGHSHVYWYRQLPEEGLKFMVYLQKENIIDESGMPKERFSAEFPKEGPSILRIQQVVRGDSAAYFCASSRDGGAEAFFGQGTRLTVV.

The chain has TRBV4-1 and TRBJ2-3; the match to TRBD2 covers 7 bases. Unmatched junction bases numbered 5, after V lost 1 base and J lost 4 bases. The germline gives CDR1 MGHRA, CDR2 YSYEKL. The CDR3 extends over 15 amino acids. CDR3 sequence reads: CASSQVGSGSDTQYF. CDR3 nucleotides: TGCGCCAGCAGCCAAGTCGGTAGCGGGTCAGATACGCAGTATTTT.